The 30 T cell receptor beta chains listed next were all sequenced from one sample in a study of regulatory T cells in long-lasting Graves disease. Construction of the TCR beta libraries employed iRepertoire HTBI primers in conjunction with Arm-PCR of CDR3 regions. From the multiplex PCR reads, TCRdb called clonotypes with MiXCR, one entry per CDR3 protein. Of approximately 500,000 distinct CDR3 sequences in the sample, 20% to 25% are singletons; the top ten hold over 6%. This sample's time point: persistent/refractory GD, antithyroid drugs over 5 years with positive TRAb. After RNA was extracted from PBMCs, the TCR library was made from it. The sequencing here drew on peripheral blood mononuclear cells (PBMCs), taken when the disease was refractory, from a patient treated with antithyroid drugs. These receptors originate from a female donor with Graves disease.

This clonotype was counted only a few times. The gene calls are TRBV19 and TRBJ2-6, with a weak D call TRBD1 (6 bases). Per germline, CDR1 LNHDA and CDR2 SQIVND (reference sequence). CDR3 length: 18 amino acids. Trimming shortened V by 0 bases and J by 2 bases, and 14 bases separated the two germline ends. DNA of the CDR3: TGTGCCAGTAGTATAGAAGGCAGGGGTCCGACTGGGGCCAACGTCCTGACTTTC. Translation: CASSIEGRGPTGANVLTF. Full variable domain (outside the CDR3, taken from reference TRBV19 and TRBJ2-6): DGGITQSPKYLFRKEGQNVTLSCEQNLNHDAMYWYRQDPGQGLRLIYYSQIVNDFQKGDIAEGYSVSREKKESFPLTVTSAQKNPTAFYLCASSIEGRGPTGANVLTFGAGSRLTVL.

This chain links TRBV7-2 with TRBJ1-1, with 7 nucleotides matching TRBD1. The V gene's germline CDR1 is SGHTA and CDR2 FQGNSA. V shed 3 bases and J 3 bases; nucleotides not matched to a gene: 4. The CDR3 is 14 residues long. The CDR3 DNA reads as TGTGCCAGCAGCTTCCTGACAGGGTACACTGAAGCTTTCTTT. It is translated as CASSFLTGYTEAFF.

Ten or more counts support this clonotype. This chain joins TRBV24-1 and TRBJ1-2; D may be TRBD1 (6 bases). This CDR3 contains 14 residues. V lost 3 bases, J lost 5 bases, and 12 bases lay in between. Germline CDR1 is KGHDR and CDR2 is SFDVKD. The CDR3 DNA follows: TGTGCCACCAGTGATGCCGGACAGTCTTATGGCTACACCTTC. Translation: CATSDAGQSYGYTF.

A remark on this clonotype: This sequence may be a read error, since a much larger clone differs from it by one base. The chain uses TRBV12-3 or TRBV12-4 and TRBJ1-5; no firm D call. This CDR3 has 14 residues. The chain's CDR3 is CTSSFEHPHQPQHF. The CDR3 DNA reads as TGTACCAGCAGTTTCGAGCACCCCCATCAGCCCCAGCATTTT.

The DNA of the CDR3 is TGTGCCAGCAGTTCACCCGGACTAGCGGAAGACAATGAGCAGTTCTTC. This sequence encodes CASSSPGLAEDNEQFF. The J gene is TRBJ2-1, the V gene TRBV28; 10 bases are shared with TRBD2. Germline CDR1 MDHEN, CDR2 SYDVKM. V lost 4 bases to trimming and J lost 5 bases; unmatched junction nucleotides: 8. CDR3 size: 16 residues.

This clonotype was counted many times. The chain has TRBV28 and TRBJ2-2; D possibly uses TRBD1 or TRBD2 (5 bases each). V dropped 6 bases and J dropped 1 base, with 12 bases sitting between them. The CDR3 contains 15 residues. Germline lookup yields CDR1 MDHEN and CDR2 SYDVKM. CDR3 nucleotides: TGTGCCAGCAGACGGACACTAGTGAACACCGGGGAGCTGTTTTTT. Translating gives CASRRTLVNTGELFF.

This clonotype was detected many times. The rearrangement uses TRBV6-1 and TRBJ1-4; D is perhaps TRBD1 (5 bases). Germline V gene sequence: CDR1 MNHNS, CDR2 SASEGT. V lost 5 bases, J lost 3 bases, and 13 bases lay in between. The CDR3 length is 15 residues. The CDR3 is CASSLQGRANEKLFF. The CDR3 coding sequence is TGTGCCAGCAGTCTCCAGGGTCGCGCTAATGAAAAACTGTTTTTT.

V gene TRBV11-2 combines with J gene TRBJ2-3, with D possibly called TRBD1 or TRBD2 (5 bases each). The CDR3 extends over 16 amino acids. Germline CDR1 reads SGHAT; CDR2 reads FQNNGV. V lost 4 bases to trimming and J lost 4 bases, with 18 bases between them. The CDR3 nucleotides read TGTGCCAGCAGCTCACCCCGGGACCACCAGGCAGATACGCAGTATTTT. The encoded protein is CASSSPRDHQADTQYF.

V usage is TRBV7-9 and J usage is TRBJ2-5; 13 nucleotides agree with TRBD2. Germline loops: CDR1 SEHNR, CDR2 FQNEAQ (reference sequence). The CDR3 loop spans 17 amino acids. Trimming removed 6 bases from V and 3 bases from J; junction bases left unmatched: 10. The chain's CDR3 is CASRSWGTSGEEETQYF. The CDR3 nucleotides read TGTGCCAGCAGATCTTGGGGGACTAGCGGGGAGGAAGAGACCCAGTACTTC.

The CDR3 sequence is CSARDRDRENEQYF. Written as DNA, the CDR3 is TGCAGTGCTAGAGATCGTGACAGGGAGAACGAGCAGTACTTC. The chain links TRBV20-1 to TRBJ2-7; 7 positions agree with TRBD1. The ends lost 0 bases at V and 5 bases at J; junction bases unmatched: 7. This CDR3 contains 14 residues. The germline CDR1 and CDR2 sequences are DFQATT and SNEGSKA (reference sequence).

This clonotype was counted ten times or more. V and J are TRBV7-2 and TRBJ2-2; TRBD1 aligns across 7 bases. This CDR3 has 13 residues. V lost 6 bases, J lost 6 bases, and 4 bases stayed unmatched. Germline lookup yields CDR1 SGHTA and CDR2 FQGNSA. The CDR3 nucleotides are TGTGCCAGCAGTCGAGGGGGCTCCGGGGAGCTGTTTTTT. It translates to CASSRGGSGELFF.

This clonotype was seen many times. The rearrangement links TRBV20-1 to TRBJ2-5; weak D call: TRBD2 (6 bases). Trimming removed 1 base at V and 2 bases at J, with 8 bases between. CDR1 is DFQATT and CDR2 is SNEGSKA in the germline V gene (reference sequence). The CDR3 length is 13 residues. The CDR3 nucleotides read TGCAGTGCTAGAGGAGGGAGGCAAGAGACCCAGTACTTC. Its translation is CSARGGRQETQYF.

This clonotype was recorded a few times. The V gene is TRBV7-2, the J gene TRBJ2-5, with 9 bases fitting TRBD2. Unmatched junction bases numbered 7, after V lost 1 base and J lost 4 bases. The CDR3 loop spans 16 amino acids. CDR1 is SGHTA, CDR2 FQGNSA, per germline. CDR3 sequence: CASSLVASGTSETQYF. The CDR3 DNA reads TGTGCCAGCAGCTTAGTGGCTAGCGGGACCTCAGAGACCCAGTACTTC.

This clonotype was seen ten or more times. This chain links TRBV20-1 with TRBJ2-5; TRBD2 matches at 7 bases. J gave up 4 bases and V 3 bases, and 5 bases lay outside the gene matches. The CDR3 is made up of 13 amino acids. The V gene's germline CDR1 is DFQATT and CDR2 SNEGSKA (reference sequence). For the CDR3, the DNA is TGCAGTGCTAGTGTGATAGCGGGAGAGACCCAGTACTTC. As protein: CSASVIAGETQYF.

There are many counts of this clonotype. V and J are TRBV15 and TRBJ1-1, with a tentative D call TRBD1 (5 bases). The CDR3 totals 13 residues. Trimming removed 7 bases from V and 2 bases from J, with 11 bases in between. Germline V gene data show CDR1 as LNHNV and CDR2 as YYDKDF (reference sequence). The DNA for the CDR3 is TGTGCCACCAACCTCGGGGGTAACACTGAAGCTTTCTTT. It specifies CATNLGGNTEAFF.

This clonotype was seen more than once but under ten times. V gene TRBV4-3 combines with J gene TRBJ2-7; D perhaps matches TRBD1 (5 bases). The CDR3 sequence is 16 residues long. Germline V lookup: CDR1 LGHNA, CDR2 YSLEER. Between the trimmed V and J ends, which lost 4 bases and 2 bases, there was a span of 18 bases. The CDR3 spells CASSPHGGAATYEQYF. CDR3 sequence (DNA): TGCGCCAGCAGCCCCCACGGTGGGGCAGCCACCTACGAGCAGTACTTC.

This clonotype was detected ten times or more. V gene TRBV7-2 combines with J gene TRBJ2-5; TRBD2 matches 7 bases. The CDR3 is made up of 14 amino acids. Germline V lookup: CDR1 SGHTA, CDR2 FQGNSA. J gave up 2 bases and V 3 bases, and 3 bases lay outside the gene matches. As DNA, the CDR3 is TGTGCCAGCAGCTTCCTCGGGGGGCAAGAGACCCAGTACTTC. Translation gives CASSFLGGQETQYF.

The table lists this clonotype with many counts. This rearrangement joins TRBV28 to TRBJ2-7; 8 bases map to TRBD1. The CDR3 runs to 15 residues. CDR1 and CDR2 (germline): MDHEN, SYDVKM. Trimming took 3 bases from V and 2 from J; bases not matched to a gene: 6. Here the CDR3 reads CASSLGTGVTYEQYF. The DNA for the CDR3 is TGTGCCAGCAGTTTGGGGACAGGCGTCACCTACGAGCAGTACTTC. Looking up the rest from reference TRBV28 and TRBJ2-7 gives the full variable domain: DVKVTQSSRYLVKRTGEKVFLECVQDMDHENMFWYRQDPGLGLRLIYFSYDVKMKEKGDIPEGYSVSREKKERFSLILESASTNQTSMYLCASSLGTGVTYEQYFGPGTRLTVT.

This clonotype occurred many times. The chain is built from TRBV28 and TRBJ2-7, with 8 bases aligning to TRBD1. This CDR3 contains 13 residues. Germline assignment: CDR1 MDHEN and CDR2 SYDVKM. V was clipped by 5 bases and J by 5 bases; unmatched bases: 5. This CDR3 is CASSLQGADEQYF. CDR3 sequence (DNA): TGTGCCAGCAGTCTCCAGGGGGCGGACGAGCAGTACTTC.

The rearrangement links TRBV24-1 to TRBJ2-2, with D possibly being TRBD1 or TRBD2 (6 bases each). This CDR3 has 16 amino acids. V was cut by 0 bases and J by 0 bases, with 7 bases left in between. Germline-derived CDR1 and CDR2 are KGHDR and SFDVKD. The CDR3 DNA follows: TGTGCCACCAGTGATTTGAGGGGGGCGAACACCGGGGAGCTGTTTTTT. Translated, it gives CATSDLRGANTGELFF.

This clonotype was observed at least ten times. CDR3: CASSLTVNEKLFF. The DNA of the CDR3 is TGTGCCAGCAGCCTGACAGTTAATGAAAAACTGTTTTTT. The chain has TRBV12-3 or TRBV12-4 and TRBJ1-4, with a weak D call TRBD1 (5 bases). The CDR3 consists of 13 residues. V lost 6 bases and J lost 4, with 9 bases in between.

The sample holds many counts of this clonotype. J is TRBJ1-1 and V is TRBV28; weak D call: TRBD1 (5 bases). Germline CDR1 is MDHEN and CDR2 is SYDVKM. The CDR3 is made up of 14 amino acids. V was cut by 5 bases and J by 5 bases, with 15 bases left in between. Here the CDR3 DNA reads TGTGCCAGCAGTCCAACCTGGGACGATACTGAAGCTTTCTTT. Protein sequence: CASSPTWDDTEAFF.

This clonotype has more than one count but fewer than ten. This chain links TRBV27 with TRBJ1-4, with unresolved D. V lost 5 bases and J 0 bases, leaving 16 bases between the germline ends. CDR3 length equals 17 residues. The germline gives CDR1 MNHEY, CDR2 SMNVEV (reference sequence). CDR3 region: CASSPRTEDATNEKLFF. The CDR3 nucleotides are TGTGCCAGCAGTCCCAGGACGGAAGATGCAACTAATGAAAAACTGTTTTTT.

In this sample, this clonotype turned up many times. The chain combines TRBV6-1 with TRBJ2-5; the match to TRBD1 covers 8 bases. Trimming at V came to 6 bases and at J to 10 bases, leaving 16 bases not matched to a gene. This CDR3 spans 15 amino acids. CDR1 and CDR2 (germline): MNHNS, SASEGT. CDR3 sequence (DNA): TGTGCCAGCAGCCGGATTCAGGGGGCCTCCGGTGGCCAGTACTTC. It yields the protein CASSRIQGASGGQYF.

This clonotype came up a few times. The CDR3 nucleotides read TGCGCCAGCAGTGAGTCGACAACAGGGGTTTTAAGCGATACGCAGTATTTT. It yields the protein CASSESTTGVLSDTQYF. The chain recombines TRBV10-1 with TRBJ2-3; 7 bases are shared with TRBD1. This CDR3 region has 17 residues. V was pared by 0 bases and J by 6 bases, with 12 bases of the junction left unmatched. Germline CDR1 WNHNN, CDR2 SYGVQD (reference sequence).

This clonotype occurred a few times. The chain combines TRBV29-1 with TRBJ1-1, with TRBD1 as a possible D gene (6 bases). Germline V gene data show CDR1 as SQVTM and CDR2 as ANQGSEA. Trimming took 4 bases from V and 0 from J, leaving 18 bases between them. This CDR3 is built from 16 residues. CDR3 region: CSVGWPSGHLNTEAFF. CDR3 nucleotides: TGCAGCGTTGGATGGCCTTCGGGACACTTGAACACTGAAGCTTTCTTT.

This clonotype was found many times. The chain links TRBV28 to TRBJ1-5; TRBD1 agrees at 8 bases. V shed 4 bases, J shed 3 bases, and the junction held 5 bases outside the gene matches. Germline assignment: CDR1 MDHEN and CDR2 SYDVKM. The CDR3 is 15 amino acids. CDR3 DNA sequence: TGTGCCAGCAGTTCGGACAGGGCCTACAATCAGCCCCAGCATTTT. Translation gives CASSSDRAYNQPQHF.

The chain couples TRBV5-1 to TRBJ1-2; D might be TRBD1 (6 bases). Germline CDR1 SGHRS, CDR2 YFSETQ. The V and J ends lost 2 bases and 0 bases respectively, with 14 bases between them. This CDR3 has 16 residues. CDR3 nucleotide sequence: TGCGCCAGCAGCTTTCAGACAGGCTCCTCTAACTATGGCTACACCTTC. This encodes CASSFQTGSSNYGYTF.

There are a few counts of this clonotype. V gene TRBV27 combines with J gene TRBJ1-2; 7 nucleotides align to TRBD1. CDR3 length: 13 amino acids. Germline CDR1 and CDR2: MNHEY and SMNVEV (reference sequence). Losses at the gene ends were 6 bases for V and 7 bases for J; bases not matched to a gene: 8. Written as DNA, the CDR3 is TGTGCCAGCAGGATAGGGGGCGAGGTTGGCTACACCTTC. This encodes CASRIGGEVGYTF.

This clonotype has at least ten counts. The CDR3 loop reads CSARDFGLGKEKLFF. In DNA form, the CDR3 reads TGCAGTGCTAGAGATTTCGGGCTGGGAAAGGAAAAACTGTTTTTT. The chain is built from TRBV20-1 and TRBJ1-4; D unresolved. The CDR3 totals 15 residues. Trimming removed 0 bases at V and 8 bases at J, with 16 bases between. Germline V gene data show CDR1 as DFQATT and CDR2 as SNEGSKA (reference sequence).